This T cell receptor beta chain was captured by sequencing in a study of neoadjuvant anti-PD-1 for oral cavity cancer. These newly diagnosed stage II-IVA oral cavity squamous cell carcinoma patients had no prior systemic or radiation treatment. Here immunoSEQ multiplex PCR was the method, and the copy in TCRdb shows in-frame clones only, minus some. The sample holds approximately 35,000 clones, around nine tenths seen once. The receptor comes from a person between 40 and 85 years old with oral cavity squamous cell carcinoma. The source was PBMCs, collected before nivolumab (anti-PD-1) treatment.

The CDR3 protein is CSVTATGTGGFSGSYNEQFF. CDR3 bases: TGCAGCGTGACCGCAACCGGGACAGGGGGATTTTCAGGCTCCTACAATGAGCAGTTCTTC. This sequence joins TRBV29-1 and TRBJ2-1; 11 nucleotides align to TRBD1. CDR3 size: 20 residues. Germline V CDR1 and CDR2: SQVTM, ANQGSEA. V lost 6 bases to trimming and J lost 0 bases; unmatched junction nucleotides: 19.